Below, 9 T cell receptor beta chains from the same sample are listed, as sequenced in a study of blood T cell repertoires in COVID-19. Using immunoSEQ multiplex PCR, the repertoire was profiled, and TCRdb retains in-frame clones only, with some absent. The top ten clones hold 0.72% of a sample with about 210,000 clones, more than 85% of them seen once. Input material: peripheral blood. These receptors were collected from a man aged 35 to 55 with acute or convalescent COVID-19.

V is TRBV6-5 and J is TRBJ2-3; 7 bases line up with TRBD1. This CDR3 is built from 14 residues. The junction had 7 bases not matched to a gene; V was cut back by 6 bases and J by 4 bases. Germline V gene data show CDR1 as MNHEY and CDR2 as SVGAGI. The CDR3 is CASRNRGTSDTQYF. CDR3 in DNA: TGTGCCAGCAGGAACAGGGGTACCTCAGATACGCAGTATTTT.

The chain combines TRBV6-5 with TRBJ1-6; 11 bases fit TRBD1. CDR3 length: 14 amino acids. The trim removed 2 bases at V and 12 bases at J, leaving 3 bases unmatched. Germline CDR1 reads MNHEY; CDR2 reads SVGAGI. In DNA form, the CDR3 reads TGTGCCAGCAGTTACGGACAGGGGGCGATACCCCTCCACTTT. It yields the protein CASSYGQGAIPLHF.

The chain carries TRBV21-1 and TRBJ1-5; the table's TRBD1 call for D was not verified on the DNA. TRBV21-1 is reported as a pseudogene. This CDR3 is 12 amino acids long. The CDR3 protein is CASSTTVQPQHF. The CDR3 DNA sequence: TGTGCCAGCAGCACGACAGTTCAGCCCCAGCATTTT.

This clone was seen once. V usage is TRBV27 and J usage is TRBJ2-7, with TRBD1 matching over 10 bases. This CDR3 has 14 amino acids. After removal of 5 bases from V and 5 bases from J, the junction contained 6 bases not matched to a gene. Germline values: CDR1 MNHEY, CDR2 SMNVEV (reference sequence). DNA for the CDR3: TGTGCCAGCAGTCTCCGACAGGGGGCTAACGAGCAGTACTTC. It translates to CASSLRQGANEQYF.

This chain connects TRBV19 to TRBJ2-1, with 8 bases that match TRBD1. After removal of 3 bases from V and 5 bases from J, the junction contained 6 bases not matched to a gene. The CDR3 totals 15 residues. Per the germline V gene, CDR1 is LNHDA and CDR2 is SQIVND (reference sequence). CDR3 region: CASSMTGADHNEQFF. The DNA for the CDR3 is TGTGCCAGTAGTATGACAGGGGCAGATCACAATGAGCAGTTCTTC. The whole variable domain, filled in from reference TRBV19 and TRBJ2-1, reads DGGITQSPKYLFRKEGQNVTLSCEQNLNHDAMYWYRQDPGQGLRLIYYSQIVNDFQKGDIAEGYSVSREKKESFPLTVTSAQKNPTAFYLCASSMTGADHNEQFFGPGTRLTVL.

The chain couples TRBV19 to TRBJ2-3, with TRBD2 matching 10 bases. Germline V gene sequence: CDR1 LNHDA, CDR2 SQIVND (reference sequence). The CDR3 runs to 13 residues. CDR3 loop: CATRGSGRDTQYF. As DNA, the CDR3 is TGTGCAACACGGGGTAGCGGGAGGGATACGCAGTATTTT. Full variable domain (remainder filled in from reference TRBV19 and TRBJ2-3): DGGITQSPKYLFRKEGQNVTLSCEQNLNHDAMYWYRQDPGQGLRLIYYSQIVNDFQKGDIAEGYSVSREKKESFPLTVTSAQKNPTAFYLCATRGSGRDTQYFGPGTRLTVL.

The chain links TRBV6-5 to TRBJ1-1; D may be TRBD1 (5 bases). The V gene's germline CDR1 is MNHEY and CDR2 SVGAGI. V lost 2 bases to trimming and J lost 7 bases, with 5 bases between them. The CDR3 covers 11 residues. In DNA, the CDR3 is TGTGCCAGCAGTTACAGGGGTGAAGCTTTCTTT. Translation gives CASSYRGEAFF.

The genes are TRBV5-4 and TRBJ2-5, with TRBD1 identical over 9 bases. The length of the CDR3 is 14 residues. Germline CDR1 is SGHNT and CDR2 is YYREEE (reference sequence). V gave up 2 bases and J gave up 3 bases; unmatched junction bases: 2. CDR3: CASSLQGAKETQYF. CDR3 sequence (DNA): TGTGCCAGCAGCTTACAGGGGGCGAAAGAGACCCAGTACTTC.

The J gene is TRBJ2-7, the V gene TRBV6-2 or TRBV6-3, with D perhaps matching TRBD2 (5 bases). The CDR3 is 14 residues long. Trimming stripped 0 bases from V and 1 base from J, with 7 bases between. Germline-derived CDR1 and CDR2 are MNHEY and SVGEGT. CDR3 DNA: TGTGCCAGCAGTTACTCGAGGGTATCCTACGAGCAGTACTTC. Its protein is CASSYSRVSYEQYF.